These 31 T cell receptor beta chains originate from one sample sequenced in a study of radiotherapy plus CTLA-4 blockade in lung cancer. Here immunoSEQ multiplex PCR was the method, and the copy in TCRdb shows in-frame clones only, minus some. The data hold roughly 80,000 clones, with 78% observed a single time. Sequenced here: peripheral blood, sampled from a patient treated with radiotherapy plus ipilimumab. These TCRs come from a human donor with non-small cell lung cancer who had a partial response to radiotherapy plus ipilimumab. Some clones in this sample may be carry-over from other donors' samples.

The chain couples TRBV7-8 to TRBJ1-1, with 7 bases aligning to TRBD1. This CDR3 has 15 amino acids. V shed 5 bases, J shed 10 bases, and the junction held 16 bases outside the gene matches. The germline gives CDR1 SGHVS, CDR2 FQNEAQ. The CDR3 here is CASSPTVGTVLRAFF. The CDR3, as DNA: TGTGCCAGCAGCCCCACCGTCGGGACAGTTTTGCGAGCTTTCTTT.

The chain couples TRBV4-2 to TRBJ2-7; D possibly corresponds to TRBD1 (6 bases). CDR3 size: 15 residues. From germline, CDR1 is LGHNA and CDR2 YNFKEQ. Trimming pared 4 bases from V and 0 bases from J, leaving 13 bases between. The CDR3 loop is CASSLPGTNSYEQYF. The DNA of the CDR3 is TGTGCCAGCAGCCTACCAGGGACAAACTCCTACGAGCAGTACTTC.

This chain links TRBV11-3 with TRBJ2-1; 8 bases agree with TRBD2. Losses at the gene ends were 5 bases for V and 9 bases for J; bases not matched to a gene: 12. Looked up from germline, CDR1 is SGHNT and CDR2 is YENEEA. The CDR3 runs 15 residues. CDR3: CASSPYPERGSEQFF. For the CDR3, the DNA is TGTGCCAGCAGCCCCTACCCTGAGCGGGGGAGTGAGCAGTTCTTC.

Points on this clone: A read error may account for a junction end that differs from germline. The V gene is TRBV7-9, the J gene TRBJ1-4, with 8 bases matching TRBD1. This CDR3 spans 15 amino acids. Germline V gene sequence: CDR1 SEHNR, CDR2 FQNEAQ (reference sequence). CDR3: CASSPTTGVNEKLLF. The CDR3 coding sequence is TGTGCCAGCAGCCCAACGACAGGGGTTAATGAAAAACTGCTTTTT.

This clone has a single count. The V gene is TRBV5-4, the J gene TRBJ2-5; 13 nucleotides match TRBD2. The CDR3 has 15 amino acids. With V trimmed by 4 bases and J by 5 bases, 5 bases remained unmatched. The germline CDR1 and CDR2 sequences are SGHNT and YYREEE (reference sequence). The CDR3 spells CASSATSGGWETQYF. CDR3 in DNA: TGTGCCAGCAGCGCGACTAGCGGGGGGTGGGAGACCCAGTACTTC.

The chain employs TRBV7-2 and TRBJ1-5; 10 nucleotides agree with TRBD1. The CDR3 runs 16 residues. V lost 5 bases and J lost 3; bases outside the gene matches: 7. Germline V gene sequence: CDR1 SGHTA, CDR2 FQGNSA. The CDR3 loop reads CASSLGTGAHNQPQHF. For the CDR3, the DNA is TGTGCCAGCAGCCTCGGGACAGGGGCCCACAATCAGCCCCAGCATTTT.

This clone was seen once. The chain is built from TRBV19 and TRBJ1-1; D might be TRBD1 (6 bases). V was pared by 5 bases and J by 1 base, with 11 bases between. Germline loops: CDR1 LNHDA, CDR2 SQIVND (reference sequence). The length of the CDR3 is 14 residues. CDR3 in DNA: TGTGCCAGTAGTTTTCGGACAGAGAACACTGAAGCTTTCTTT. Its protein is CASSFRTENTEAFF.

The table lists this clone with a count of one. The rearrangement joins TRBV7-9 to TRBJ2-3; no firm D call. V lost 1 base to trimming and J lost 7 bases, with 9 bases between them. Germline V gene lookup returns CDR1 SEHNR and CDR2 FQNEAQ (reference sequence). The CDR3 totals 13 residues. The CDR3 sequence: CASSLVSVNTQYF. DNA of the CDR3: TGTGCCAGCAGCTTAGTGTCCGTAAATACGCAGTATTTT.

The CDR3 is CAASTTGKETQYF. CDR3 DNA: TGCGCCGCCTCTACTACAGGGAAAGAGACCCAGTACTTC. The chain carries TRBV10-2 and TRBJ2-5; possibly TRBD1 for D (6 bases). V was shortened by 11 bases and J by 3 bases, with 16 bases between the two germline ends. In germline, CDR1 is WSHSY, CDR2 SAAADI. This CDR3 region has 13 residues.

The gene calls are TRBV7-2 and TRBJ1-5; unclear D gene. Germline assignment: CDR1 SGHTA and CDR2 FQGNSA. V shed 5 bases and J shed 0 bases, with 8 bases lying between them. This CDR3 has 14 amino acids. DNA for the CDR3: TGTGCCAGCAGCGAGGCACTTAGCAATCAGCCCCAGCATTTT. Its translation: CASSEALSNQPQHF.

Here the CDR3 DNA reads TGTGCCAGCAGGGGCTTTGGAGGGGAGCTGTTTTTT. Protein product: CASRGFGGELFF. The V and J genes are TRBV6-5 and TRBJ2-2; D is uncertain. Germline-derived CDR1 and CDR2 are MNHEY and SVGAGI. V lost 6 bases and J 8 bases, leaving 10 bases between the germline ends. The CDR3 contains 12 residues.

V is TRBV6-1 and J is TRBJ1-5; TRBD1 is a possible D gene (6 bases). V shed 6 bases and J shed 1 base, with 10 bases lying between them. The CDR3 has 14 amino acids. The germline CDR1 and CDR2 sequences are MNHNS and SASEGT. The CDR3 sequence: CASSGQRSNQPQHF. The CDR3 DNA reads as TGTGCCAGCAGCGGACAGCGCAGCAATCAGCCCCAGCATTTT.

As DNA, the CDR3 is TGTGCCAGCAGCAACCCACAGGGCCTACTTGGCTACACCTTC. It codes for CASSNPQGLLGYTF. The chain has TRBV5-4 and TRBJ1-2, with D maybe TRBD1 (6 bases). This CDR3 comprises 14 residues. In germline, CDR1 is SGHNT, CDR2 YYREEE (reference sequence). Trimming shortened V by 4 bases and J by 7 bases, and 17 bases separated the two germline ends.

This clone was counted once. V and J are TRBV5-1 and TRBJ2-5; 11 bases match TRBD2. With the DNA end fitting TRBJ2-7 better, the J assignment may be wrong. CDR1 is SGHRS, CDR2 YFSETQ, per germline. The CDR3 spans 15 residues. The DNA of the CDR3 is TGCGCCAGCAGGGAAACTAGCGGGAGATTCTACGAGCAGTACTTC. As protein: CASRETSGRFYEQYF.

This clone turned up a few times. The rearrangement links TRBV11-2 to TRBJ2-5; 13 bases agree with TRBD2. The CDR3 sequence is 16 residues long. Germline CDR1 and CDR2: SGHAT and FQNNGV. The ends lost 5 bases at V and 3 bases at J; junction bases unmatched: 6. Here the CDR3 reads CASSRGLAGVKETQYF. The DNA for the CDR3 is TGTGCCAGCAGCCGAGGACTAGCGGGAGTAAAAGAGACCCAGTACTTC. Looking up the rest from reference TRBV11-2 and TRBJ2-5 gives the full variable domain: EAGVAQSPRYKIIEKRQSVAFWCNPISGHATLYWYQQILGQGPKLLIQFQNNGVVDDSQLPKDRFSAERLKGVDSTLKIQPAKLEDSAVYLCASSRGLAGVKETQYFGPGTRLLVL.

The genes are TRBV28 and TRBJ2-5; D is uncertain. V lost 4 bases and J 1 base, leaving 19 bases between the germline ends. Germline V lookup: CDR1 MDHEN, CDR2 SYDVKM. This CDR3 has 17 amino acids. The CDR3 here is CASSSNYGLGVQETQYF. CDR3 DNA: TGTGCCAGCAGTTCCAACTACGGTCTCGGAGTCCAAGAGACCCAGTACTTC.

This chain links TRBV7-2 with TRBJ2-5, with D maybe TRBD1 (5 bases). The CDR3 is 13 residues long. The germline V and J ends were trimmed by 6 bases and 0 bases, with 8 bases remaining between them. Germline-derived CDR1 and CDR2 are SGHTA and FQGNSA. CDR3 sequence: CASRQGNQETQYF. The CDR3 coding sequence is TGTGCCAGCAGGCAGGGCAACCAAGAGACCCAGTACTTC.

This clone was seen only once. The J gene is TRBJ2-6, the V gene TRBV14; possible D gene TRBD1, 6 bases. Germline V gene data show CDR1 as SGHDN and CDR2 as FVKESK. Trimming pared 5 bases from V and 0 bases from J, leaving 11 bases between. This CDR3 has 16 residues. The CDR3: CASSGQRNSGANVLTF. CDR3 coding DNA: TGTGCCAGCAGCGGACAGAGAAACTCTGGGGCCAACGTCCTGACTTTC. The whole variable domain, remainder taken from reference TRBV14 and TRBJ2-6, is EAGVTQFPSHSVIEKGQTVTLRCDPISGHDNLYWYRRVMGKEIKFLLHFVKESKQDESGMPNNRFLAERTGGTYSTLKVQPAELEDSGVYFCASSGQRNSGANVLTFGAGSRLTVL.

This chain joins TRBV18 and TRBJ2-3; possible D gene TRBD2, 5 bases. The CDR3 runs to 15 residues. Germline lookup yields CDR1 KGHSH and CDR2 LQKENI. Deletions cut 2 bases from V and 0 bases from J, with 9 bases between. In DNA, the CDR3 is TGTGCCAGCTCACCAGGGCGGGCCAGCACAGATACGCAGTATTTT. Translated: CASSPGRASTDTQYF.

This clone was counted a few times. The rearrangement joins TRBV7-4 to TRBJ1-1; the D gene is possibly TRBD1 (5 bases). The CDR3 loop spans 16 amino acids. Deletions cut 5 bases from V and 3 bases from J, with 19 bases between. Germline V lookup: CDR1 SGHVT, CDR2 SQSDAQ. CDR3 amino acids: CASSPNRAGRDTEAFF. DNA for the CDR3: TGTGCCAGCAGCCCGAATAGGGCAGGGAGGGACACTGAAGCTTTCTTT.

This clone was found a few times. The rearrangement links TRBV19 to TRBJ2-1; 7 bases fit TRBD1. Trimming at V came to 5 bases and at J to 4 bases, leaving 2 bases not matched to a gene. The CDR3 loop spans 13 amino acids. Germline V gives CDR1 LNHDA, CDR2 SQIVND (reference sequence). CDR3 protein: CASSGGQYNEQFF. The CDR3 DNA is TGTGCCAGTAGTGGGGGACAGTACAATGAGCAGTTCTTC.

This clone was observed a handful of times. The gene calls are TRBV7-3 and TRBJ1-3; D remains ambiguous. The germline gives CDR1 SGHTA, CDR2 FQGTGA. Trimming pared 8 bases from V and 3 bases from J, leaving 8 bases between. The CDR3 is made up of 12 amino acids. The DNA of the CDR3 is TGTGCCAGCCAAACTAATGGAAACACCATATATTTT. This gives the protein CASQTNGNTIYF.

V gene TRBV28 combines with J gene TRBJ2-3, with a tentative D call TRBD1 (6 bases). V lost 5 bases, J lost 11 bases, and 17 bases lay in between. CDR3 length: 13 amino acids. Germline CDR1 reads MDHEN; CDR2 reads SYDVKM. CDR3 nucleotides: TGTGCCAGCAGTCCCGGGGAGAGGGGGAAGCAGTATTTT. Its translation is CASSPGERGKQYF. The full variable domain, its missing parts supplied by reference TRBV28 and TRBJ2-3, is DVKVTQSSRYLVKRTGEKVFLECVQDMDHENMFWYRQDPGLGLRLIYFSYDVKMKEKGDIPEGYSVSREKKERFSLILESASTNQTSMYLCASSPGERGKQYFGPGTRLTVL.

This chain connects TRBV5-4 to TRBJ2-7; a possible D gene is TRBD1 (6 bases). Germline V gene sequence: CDR1 SGHNT, CDR2 YYREEE (reference sequence). The CDR3 totals 16 residues. Between the trimmed V and J ends, which lost 0 bases and 0 bases, there was a span of 13 bases. The CDR3 reads CASSLGQGLHSYEQYF. The CDR3 DNA follows: TGTGCCAGCAGCTTGGGGCAGGGGCTACACTCCTACGAGCAGTACTTC. Full variable domain (missing parts from reference TRBV5-4 and TRBJ2-7): ETGVTQSPTHLIKTRGQQVTLRCSSQSGHNTVSWYQQALGQGPQFIFQYYREEENGRGNFPPRFSGLQFPNYSSELNVNALELDDSALYLCASSLGQGLHSYEQYFGPGTRLTVT.

The chain combines TRBV6-5 with TRBJ2-5, with D perhaps matching TRBD2 (5 bases). CDR1 and CDR2 (germline): MNHEY, SVGAGI. The CDR3 covers 14 residues. Trimming took off 4 bases at V and 4 bases at J, with 13 bases between the two ends. CDR3 nucleotides: TGTGCCAGCAGTTTAAGAGAGGGCGGAGAGACCCAGTACTTC. It is translated as CASSLREGGETQYF.

J is TRBJ2-7 and V is TRBV29-1, with 10 positions matching TRBD2. The CDR3 has 16 residues. V dropped 3 bases and J dropped 6; count of bases not matched to a gene: 14. Germline CDR1 and CDR2: SQVTM and ANQGSEA. The CDR3 bases are TGCAGCGTTGAGTGGTATGAGCGGGGGGGCCGGAGCGAGCAGTACTTC. It yields the protein CSVEWYERGGRSEQYF.

J is TRBJ1-2 and V is TRBV6-5; the D gene is possibly TRBD1 (6 bases). Trimming took off 8 bases at V and 7 bases at J, with 17 bases between the two ends. In germline, CDR1 is MNHEY, CDR2 SVGAGI. This CDR3 comprises 13 residues. The CDR3 DNA is TGTGCCAGCTTTGCGTGGGGGGGCTCTGGCTACACCTTC. Protein sequence: CASFAWGGSGYTF.

This rearrangement joins TRBV7-9 to TRBJ1-1; 7 bases agree with TRBD1. The CDR3 is 13 amino acids. Germline CDR1 SEHNR, CDR2 FQNEAQ (reference sequence). Trimming took 5 bases from V and 0 from J; bases not matched to a gene: 0. CDR3 sequence: CASSQGVNTEAFF. For the CDR3, the DNA is TGTGCCAGCAGCCAGGGGGTGAACACTGAAGCTTTCTTT. The variable domain in full, completed from reference TRBV7-9 and TRBJ1-1, reads DTGVSQNPRHKITKRGQNVTFRCDPISEHNRLYWYRQTLGQGPEFLTYFQNEAQLEKSRLLSDRFSAERPKGSFSTLEIQRTEQGDSAMYLCASSQGVNTEAFFGQGTRLTVV.

CDR3 in amino acids: CASRGANTEAFF. The CDR3 DNA sequence: TGTGCCAGCAGGGGGGCGAACACTGAAGCTTTCTTT. The chain couples TRBV28 to TRBJ1-1; possibly TRBD1 for D (6 bases). CDR3 length: 12 residues. CDR1 MDHEN and CDR2 SYDVKM come from the germline V gene. V shed 6 bases and J shed 1 base, with 6 bases lying between them.

The chain has TRBV5-5 and TRBJ1-2, with 7 bases matching TRBD1. The germline CDR1 and CDR2 sequences are SGHKS and YYEKEE (reference sequence). The J segment lost 8 bases and the V segment lost 0 bases, leaving 10 bases of the junction unmatched. This CDR3 contains 15 residues. The CDR3 DNA follows: TGTGCCAGCAGCTTGGCCGATCTAGGGGGCGCGGGCTACACCTTC. It codes for CASSLADLGGAGYTF.

The V call is TRBV19, the J call TRBJ1-2, with D perhaps matching TRBD1 (6 bases). This CDR3 has 13 residues. Trimming pared 0 bases from V and 10 bases from J, leaving 12 bases between. Germline CDR1 and CDR2: LNHDA and SQIVND (reference sequence). The CDR3 loop reads CASSIDRTESYTF. The CDR3 region has the DNA TGTGCCAGTAGTATAGATCGGACAGAGTCCTACACCTTC.